The rows below give T cell receptor beta chains drawn from one sample of a study of response to subunit inactivated influenza vaccine. Each CDR3 protein gets one entry after TCRdb re-called the RT-PCR reads with MiXCR. The data show about 800,000 distinct CDR3 sequences, around 21% seen once. The sample was PBMCs from blood, taken 4 to 6 days after vaccination. These TCRs come from a man in his fifties or sixties who received an inactivated influenza vaccine. Both conserved end residues are part of each CDR3.

v_call	j_call	cdr3_length	cdr3_aa
TRBV7-9	TRBJ2-4	14	CASSAGSLENIQYF
TRBV11-2	TRBJ2-1	18	CASSFPLFATRLNNEQFF
TRBV12-3/TRBV12-4	TRBJ2-7	13	CASSRQLITEQYF
TRBV5-4	TRBJ1-2	15	CASSSPGRKDYGYTF
TRBV20-1	TRBJ2-7	14	CSARTPGPTYEQYF
TRBV20-1	TRBJ1-5	14	CSARGTGNSQPQHF
TRBV5-1	TRBJ1-2	14	CASSLGQGSDGYTF
TRBV5-1	TRBJ2-4	17	CASSLGPGQGARNIQYF
TRBV12-3/TRBV12-4	TRBJ1-4	14	CASSFLATNEKLFF
TRBV7-9	TRBJ2-3	13	CASGVPGTDTQYF
TRBV12-3/TRBV12-4	TRBJ1-5	15	CASSRAVWGRQPQHF
TRBV6-1	TRBJ2-3	15	CASREIAGLTDTQYF
TRBV12-3/TRBV12-4	TRBJ2-3	15	CASSFRGLGTDTQYF
TRBV20-1	TRBJ1-2	16	CSASSSRARTNYGYTF
TRBV2	TRBJ1-4	14	CASSVPTINEKLFF
TRBV5-1	TRBJ1-1	14	CASSLYDSNTEAFF
TRBV6-1	TRBJ1-2	15	CASRRPGQTSYGYTF
TRBV2	TRBJ2-5	14	CASSDQRRGETQYF
TRBV5-1	TRBJ1-1	15	CASSNGQGLFTEAFF
TRBV5-1	TRBJ2-7	14	CASMTGAHSYEQYF
TRBV20-1	TRBJ1-1	11	CSASPANWPAF
TRBV10-3	TRBJ2-1	16	CAISESNAGGLGEQFF
TRBV7-9	TRBJ1-1	12	CASSPLNTEAFF
TRBV20-1	TRBJ2-3	17	CCARDSSPGQGSDTQYF
TRBV9	TRBJ2-5	16	CASSVGRSGGQETQYF